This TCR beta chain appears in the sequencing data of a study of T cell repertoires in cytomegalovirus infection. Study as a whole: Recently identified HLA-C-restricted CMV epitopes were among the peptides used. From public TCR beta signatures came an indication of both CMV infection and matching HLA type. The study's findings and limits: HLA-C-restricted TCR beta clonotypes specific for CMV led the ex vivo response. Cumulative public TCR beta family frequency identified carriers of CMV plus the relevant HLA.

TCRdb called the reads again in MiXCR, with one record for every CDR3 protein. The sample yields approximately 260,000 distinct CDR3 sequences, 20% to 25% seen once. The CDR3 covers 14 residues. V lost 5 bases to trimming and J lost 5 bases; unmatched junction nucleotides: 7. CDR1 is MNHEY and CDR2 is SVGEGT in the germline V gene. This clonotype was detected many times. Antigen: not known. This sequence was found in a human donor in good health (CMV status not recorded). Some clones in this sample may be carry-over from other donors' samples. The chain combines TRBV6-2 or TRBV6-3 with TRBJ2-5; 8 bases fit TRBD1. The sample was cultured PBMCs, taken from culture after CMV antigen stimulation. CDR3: CASSPQGALETQYF. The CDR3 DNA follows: TGTGCCAGCAGTCCGCAGGGGGCGTTGGAGACCCAGTACTTC.